Following are 20 T cell receptor beta chains from one sample sequenced in a study of cytomegalovirus exposure and HLA in healthy donors. 13 Jbeta primers and 60 Vbeta primers were used for the PCR. Produced via immunoSEQ multiplex PCR; TCRdb's table is partial and in-frame only. The sample consists of some 150,000 clones, 80% to 90% of them appearing once. The specimen was PBMCs. The receptors derive from a woman in her late teens or twenties in good health and CMV-seronegative.

The V and J genes are TRBV30 and TRBJ2-3; D remains ambiguous. Per germline, CDR1 GTSNPN and CDR2 SVGIG (reference sequence). The CDR3 is 14 residues long. Trimming cost V 4 bases and J 1 base, with 12 bases left between them. In DNA form, the CDR3 reads TGTGCCTGGACCCCGAGGAAGGGCACAGATACGCAGTATTTT. Translation: CAWTPRKGTDTQYF.

There are a few counts of this clone. V and J are TRBV4-2 and TRBJ2-3; 10 nucleotides align to TRBD2. CDR3 length: 17 residues. With V trimmed by 0 bases and J by 3 bases, 6 bases remained unmatched. Germline assignment: CDR1 LGHNA and CDR2 YNFKEQ. The CDR3 DNA is TGTGCCAGCAGCCAAGAGCTAGCGGGAGTATCAACAGATACGCAGTATTTT. As protein: CASSQELAGVSTDTQYF.

CDR3 amino acids: CASNPGLSGRTDTQYF. CDR3 DNA sequence: TGTGCCAGTAACCCGGGACTTAGCGGGCGCACAGATACGCAGTATTTT. V gene TRBV19 combines with J gene TRBJ2-3; 7 bases agree with TRBD2. V trimming: 7 bases; J trimming: 1 base; junction bases outside the gene matches: 11. From germline, CDR1 is LNHDA and CDR2 SQIVND (reference sequence). This CDR3 contains 16 residues.

The chain links TRBV5-6 to TRBJ2-3, with D possibly matching TRBD2 (6 bases). The germline V gene has CDR1 SGHDT and CDR2 YYEEEE. V was trimmed by 0 bases and J by 2 bases, leaving 10 bases between them. The CDR3 has 15 residues. The CDR3 protein is CASSLGAGPTDTQYF. The CDR3 DNA is TGTGCCAGCAGCTTGGGAGCGGGCCCCACAGATACGCAGTATTTT.

This clone was picked up a small number of times. The CDR3 DNA reads TGTGCCTGGACTAGCGGGAGGGCCGGAGAGACCCAGTACTTC. Its translation is CAWTSGRAGETQYF. V is TRBV30 and J is TRBJ2-5, with TRBD2 matching over 12 bases. CDR3 size: 14 residues. Trimming removed 4 bases from V and 4 bases from J; junction bases left unmatched: 4. CDR1 is GTSNPN and CDR2 is SVGIG in the germline V gene (reference sequence).

This chain joins TRBV27 and TRBJ2-1; D is unresolved. V lost 4 bases, J lost 2 bases, and 6 bases lay in between. The length of the CDR3 is 13 residues. From germline, CDR1 is MNHEY and CDR2 SMNVEV (reference sequence). The CDR3 sequence is CASSSSTYNEQFF. The CDR3 DNA reads as TGTGCCAGCAGTTCGTCTACCTACAATGAGCAGTTCTTC.

The genes are TRBV5-4 and TRBJ2-7; 9 bases align to TRBD2. The CDR3 contains 15 residues. Germline assignment: CDR1 SGHNT and CDR2 YYREEE (reference sequence). V shed 4 bases, J shed 5 bases, and the junction held 10 bases outside the gene matches. The CDR3 protein is CASSPSTSGLHEQYF. For the CDR3, the DNA is TGTGCCAGCAGCCCCTCGACTAGCGGCCTACACGAGCAGTACTTC. The whole variable domain, remainder taken from reference TRBV5-4 and TRBJ2-7, is ETGVTQSPTHLIKTRGQQVTLRCSSQSGHNTVSWYQQALGQGPQFIFQYYREEENGRGNFPPRFSGLQFPNYSSELNVNALELDDSALYLCASSPSTSGLHEQYFGPGTRLTVT.

The chain has TRBV5-4 and TRBJ1-2, with D perhaps TRBD1 (6 bases). From germline, CDR1 is SGHNT and CDR2 YYREEE (reference sequence). V shed 4 bases and J shed 9 bases, with 16 bases lying between them. This CDR3 contains 13 residues. For the CDR3, the DNA is TGTGCCAGCAGCCCTTACAGGGAACGCAGCTACACCTTC. As protein: CASSPYRERSYTF. The full variable domain, its missing parts supplied by reference TRBV5-4 and TRBJ1-2, is ETGVTQSPTHLIKTRGQQVTLRCSSQSGHNTVSWYQQALGQGPQFIFQYYREEENGRGNFPPRFSGLQFPNYSSELNVNALELDDSALYLCASSPYRERSYTFGSGTRLTVV.

This sequence joins TRBV6-1 and TRBJ2-7; D is unresolved. Germline V gene sequence: CDR1 MNHNS, CDR2 SASEGT. CDR3 length: 16 amino acids. Deletions cut 0 bases from V and 4 bases from J, with 16 bases between. CDR3 nucleotides: TGTGCCAGCAGTGAAGCCCTACTCCACCTAAATTACGAGCAGTACTTC. This codes for CASSEALLHLNYEQYF.

The V call is TRBV15, the J call TRBJ2-1; D gene ambiguous. The CDR3 length is 16 residues. Deletions cut 1 base from V and 10 bases from J, with 20 bases between. CDR1 and CDR2 (germline): LNHNV, YYDKDF (reference sequence). This CDR3 reads CATSRVVGVNYAEQFF. In nucleotides, the CDR3 is TGTGCCACCAGCAGAGTTGTAGGAGTGAACTACGCCGAGCAGTTCTTC.

The chain has TRBV5-4 and TRBJ2-7, with 8 bases lining up with TRBD1. The CDR3 consists of 11 residues. The J segment lost 11 bases and the V segment lost 4 bases, leaving 5 bases of the junction unmatched. Germline V lookup: CDR1 SGHNT, CDR2 YYREEE (reference sequence). CDR3 loop: CASSLGQGEYF. The CDR3 DNA reads TGTGCCAGCAGCCTCGGACAGGGAGAGTACTTC.

This chain uses TRBV10-3 with TRBJ2-1, with 9 bases fitting TRBD2. The trim removed 5 bases at V and 0 bases at J, leaving 14 bases unmatched. CDR1 is ENHRY and CDR2 is SYGVKD in the germline V gene. CDR3 length equals 19 residues. CDR3 coding DNA: TGTGCCATCAGTCGGGTTATAGCGGGAGACCCAAGCTCCTACAATGAGCAGTTCTTC. Translating it yields CAISRVIAGDPSSYNEQFF.

This chain uses TRBV5-1 with TRBJ2-7, with D unresolved. CDR1 and CDR2 (germline): SGHRS, YFSETQ. This CDR3 is 16 amino acids long. Trimming pared 4 bases from V and 2 bases from J, leaving 19 bases between. The DNA of the CDR3 is TGCGCCAGCAGCGCTAGGTCGTCGAGTGATACCTACGAGCAGTACTTC. Encoded protein: CASSARSSSDTYEQYF. The complete variable domain, with remaining parts taken from reference TRBV5-1 and TRBJ2-7, reads KAGVTQTPRYLIKTRGQQVTLSCSPISGHRSVSWYQQTPGQGLQFLFEYFSETQRNKGNFPGRFSGRQFSNSRSEMNVSTLELGDSALYLCASSARSSSDTYEQYFGPGTRLTVT.

The V call is TRBV27, the J call TRBJ2-7; D remains ambiguous. Trimming removed 5 bases from V and 5 bases from J, with 4 bases in between. The V gene's germline CDR1 is MNHEY and CDR2 SMNVEV (reference sequence). The CDR3 covers 10 residues. The CDR3 DNA is TGTGCCAGCAGTCTCCACGAGCAGTACTTC. It yields the protein CASSLHEQYF.

The chain couples TRBV11-2 to TRBJ2-2; D unclear. The CDR3 sequence is 14 residues long. The V end was cut by 8 bases, the J end by 0 bases, with 10 bases between. Germline V lookup: CDR1 SGHAT, CDR2 FQNNGV. The CDR3 here is CASRVSANTGELFF. The CDR3 nucleotides are TGTGCCAGCCGCGTGTCGGCGAACACCGGGGAGCTGTTTTTT.

The rearrangement joins TRBV28 to TRBJ1-5, with D hard to call. CDR3 size: 14 residues. The ends were cut back, 5 bases at V and 5 bases at J, with 13 bases in the middle. Germline V gives CDR1 MDHEN, CDR2 SYDVKM. In DNA, the CDR3 is TGTGCCAGCAGTCCCAACCGAGTGGATCAGCCCCAGCATTTT. Its translation is CASSPNRVDQPQHF. The full variable domain, in which reference TRBV28 and TRBJ1-5 provide the parts outside the CDR3, is DVKVTQSSRYLVKRTGEKVFLECVQDMDHENMFWYRQDPGLGLRLIYFSYDVKMKEKGDIPEGYSVSREKKERFSLILESASTNQTSMYLCASSPNRVDQPQHFGDGTRLSIL.

The V and J genes are TRBV6-6 and TRBJ2-6, with D perhaps matching TRBD1 (6 bases). This CDR3 comprises 14 residues. The V gene's germline CDR1 is MNHNY and CDR2 SVGAGI (reference sequence). V shed 6 bases and J shed 3 bases, with 9 bases lying between them. The CDR3: CASSEGVGANVLTF. As DNA, the CDR3 is TGTGCCAGCAGCGAGGGGGTTGGGGCCAACGTCCTGACTTTC.

The gene calls are TRBV18 and TRBJ1-2; TRBD1 aligns across 8 bases. This CDR3 comprises 15 residues. Germline lookup yields CDR1 KGHSH and CDR2 LQKENI. Germline trimming cut 3 bases from V and 8 bases from J; bases unmatched to any gene: 11. The DNA for the CDR3 is TGTGCCAGCTCACCGGGAGGTAGGACAGGGCGAGGCTACACCTTC. Translated, it gives CASSPGGRTGRGYTF.

This rearrangement joins TRBV18 to TRBJ1-2; D perhaps matches TRBD1 (6 bases). The CDR3 length is 18 residues. Trimming left V 5 bases short and J 2 bases short, with 24 bases between. Germline V gives CDR1 KGHSH, CDR2 LQKENI. Written as DNA, the CDR3 is TGTGCCAGCTCATCCTTACCCGAACAGGGTAACCGCAACTATGGCTACACCTTC. Translating gives CASSSLPEQGNRNYGYTF.

The count of this clone is one. The V and J genes are TRBV4-3 and TRBJ2-7, with 11 positions matching TRBD1. After removal of 5 bases from V and 1 base from J, the junction contained 4 bases not matched to a gene. The CDR3 covers 15 residues. Germline V gives CDR1 LGHNA, CDR2 YSLEER. CDR3 in DNA: TGCGCCAGCAGCGCGGACAGGGGGCGATCCTACGAGCAGTACTTC. This sequence encodes CASSADRGRSYEQYF.